The source of this T cell receptor beta chain is a study of CD8 T cells in Susac syndrome (dated by TCRdb to the late 2010s). In terms of the full investigation: The study used repertoire sequencing to test whether antigen drove CD8+ T cell activation and differentiation in Susac syndrome.

General conclusions and limits of the study: The number of individuals in the TCR sequencing and HLA analysis was recognized as being relatively small.

Taken from cysteine to phenylalanine, the CDR3 has 13 residues. Only CDR3 DNA remains: 39 bases, in frame from the first base. V was cut back by 2 bases and J by 6 bases, leaving a gap of 9 bases between them. The germline V gene specifies SGHTA as CDR1 and FQGTGA as CDR2. Points on this clonotype: The clone's antigen remains unknown. Nothing much larger sits one base from this clone, and base qualities are not available.

RNA was extracted with the RNeasy kit and roughly 0.45 to 1 ug was reverse transcribed using random hexamers. TCR beta CDR3 regions were amplified with the immunoSEQ multiplex PCR assay covering 54 Vbeta and 13 Jbeta segments. Bias from PCR amplification was corrected by using a synthetic template baseline for primer optimization and for computational correction. The published analysis was carried out like this. Reads were annotated to V, D and J genes per IMGT and analyzed with immunoSEQ Analyzer, keeping only productive sequences. To calculate clonality, Shannon entropy was normalized by log2 of the number of productive unique sequences and then subtracted from one. For each patient and control, public and private clones were evaluated within the 100 most prevalent clones. Susac-specific clones were defined as absent from healthy and MS cohorts, approximately 1,000 published viral clones and other ImmuneACCESS disease sequences. The raw public reads went through TCRdb reprocessing: fastp at Q25, MiXCR clone calling, in-frame beta chains kept. Each CDR3 protein gets just one entry, which takes the most common genes and DNA from the rows behind it. In this record, the V and J calls reflect TCRdb's handling and not the investigators' own analysis. The sample includes more than 200,000 distinct CDR3 sequences, with about 93% observed a single time. The top ten hold around 0.07% of the sample.

Peripheral blood CD8+ and CD4+ T cells from healthy donors, Susac syndrome patients and multiple sclerosis patients were profiled using high-throughput TCR beta sequencing. The multiple sclerosis controls were treatment-naive patients who had stable or active relapsing-remitting disease and met the revised McDonald criteria. Bulk CD8+ and CD4+ T cells were purified by magnetic negative isolation, whereas CD8+ TEMRA cells were enriched by FACS. Blood was drawn into EDTA tubes, processed within 24 hours, and PBMCs were isolated by density gradient centrifugation. PBMCs intended for TCR sequencing were cryopreserved in liquid nitrogen and thawed later in a water bath at 37 degrees C. The sorted or isolated CD4+, CD8+ and CD8+ TEMRA cells had a purity of 90% or higher.

The chain is encoded by TRBV7-3 joined to TRBJ2-3; TRBD1 is perhaps the D gene, given 5 matching bases. Sequencing was carried out using CD4+ T cells from PBMCs. The sequence derives from a human donor with multiple sclerosis. For the CDR3, the sequence is CASSLSGSDTQYF. The nucleotide sequence is TGTGCCAGCAGCTTATCAGGGTCGGATACGCAGTATTTT.